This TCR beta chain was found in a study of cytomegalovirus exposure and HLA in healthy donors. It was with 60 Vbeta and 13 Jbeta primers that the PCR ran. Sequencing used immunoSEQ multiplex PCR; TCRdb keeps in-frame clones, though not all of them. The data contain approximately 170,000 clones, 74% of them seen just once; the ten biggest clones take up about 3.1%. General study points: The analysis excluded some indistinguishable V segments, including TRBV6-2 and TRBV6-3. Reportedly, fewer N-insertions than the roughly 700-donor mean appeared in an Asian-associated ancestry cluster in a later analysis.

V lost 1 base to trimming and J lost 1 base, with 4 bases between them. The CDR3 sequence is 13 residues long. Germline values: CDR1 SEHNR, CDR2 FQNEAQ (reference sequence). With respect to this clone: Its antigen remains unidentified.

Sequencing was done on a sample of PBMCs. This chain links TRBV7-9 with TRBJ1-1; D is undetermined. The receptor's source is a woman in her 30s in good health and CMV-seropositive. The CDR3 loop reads CASSLVQNTEAFF. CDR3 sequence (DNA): TGTGCCAGCAGCTTAGTTCAGAACACTGAAGCTTTCTTT.